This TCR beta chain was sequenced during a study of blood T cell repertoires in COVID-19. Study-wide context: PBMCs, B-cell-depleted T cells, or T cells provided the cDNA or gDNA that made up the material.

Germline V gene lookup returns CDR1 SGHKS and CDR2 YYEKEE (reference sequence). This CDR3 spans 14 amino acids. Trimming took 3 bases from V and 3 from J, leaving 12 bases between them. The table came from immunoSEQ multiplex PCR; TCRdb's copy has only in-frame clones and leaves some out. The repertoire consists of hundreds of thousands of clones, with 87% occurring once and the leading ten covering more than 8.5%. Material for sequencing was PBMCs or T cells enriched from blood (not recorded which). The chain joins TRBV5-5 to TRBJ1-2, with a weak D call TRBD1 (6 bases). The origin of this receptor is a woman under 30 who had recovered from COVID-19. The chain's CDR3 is CASSWEGVHYGYTF. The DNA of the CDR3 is TGTGCCAGCAGCTGGGAGGGGGTGCACTATGGCTACACCTTC.